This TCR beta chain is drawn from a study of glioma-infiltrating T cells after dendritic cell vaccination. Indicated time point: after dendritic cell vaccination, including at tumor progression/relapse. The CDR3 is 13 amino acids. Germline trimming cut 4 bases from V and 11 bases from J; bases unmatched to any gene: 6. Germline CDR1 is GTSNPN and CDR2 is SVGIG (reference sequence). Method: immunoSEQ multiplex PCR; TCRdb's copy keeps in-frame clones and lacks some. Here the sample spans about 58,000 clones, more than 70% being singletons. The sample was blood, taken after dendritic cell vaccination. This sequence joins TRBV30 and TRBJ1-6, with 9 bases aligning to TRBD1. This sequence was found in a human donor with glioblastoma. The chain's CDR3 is CAWTGQGRTPLHF. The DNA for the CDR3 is TGTGCCTGGACGGGACAGGGTAGAACACCCCTCCACTTT.